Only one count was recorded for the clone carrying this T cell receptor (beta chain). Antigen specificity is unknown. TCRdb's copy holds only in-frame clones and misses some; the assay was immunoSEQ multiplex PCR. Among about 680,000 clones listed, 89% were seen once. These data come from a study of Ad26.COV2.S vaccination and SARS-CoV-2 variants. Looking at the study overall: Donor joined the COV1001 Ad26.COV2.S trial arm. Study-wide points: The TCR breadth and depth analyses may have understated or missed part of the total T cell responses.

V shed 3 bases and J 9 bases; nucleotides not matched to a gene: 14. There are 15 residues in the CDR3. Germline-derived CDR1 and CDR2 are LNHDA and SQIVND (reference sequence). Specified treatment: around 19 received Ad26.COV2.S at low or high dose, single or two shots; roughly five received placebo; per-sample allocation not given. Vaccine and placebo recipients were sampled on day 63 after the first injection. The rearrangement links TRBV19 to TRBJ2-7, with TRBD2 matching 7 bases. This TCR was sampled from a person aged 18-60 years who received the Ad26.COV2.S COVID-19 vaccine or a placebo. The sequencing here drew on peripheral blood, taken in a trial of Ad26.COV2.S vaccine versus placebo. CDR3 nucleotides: TGTGCCAGTAGTATGAACCGGGAGGTCTCCTCGGCGCAGTACTTC. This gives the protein CASSMNREVSSAQYF.